The T cell receptor beta chain under discussion was sequenced for a study of Tregs in tolerant kidney transplant recipients. Mixed chimerism was transient after nonmyeloablative marrow transplants from related graft donors. Unstimulated regulatory T cells (CD4+CD25+CD127-), CD4+CD25- non-regulatory cells, CD4 and CD8 cells were FACS-sorted from thawed PBMCs. The CDR3 loop spans 14 amino acids. Germline assignment: CDR1 KGHSH and CDR2 LQKENI. Assay used: immunoSEQ multiplex PCR; TCRdb lists only in-frame clones, some missing. The repertoire has 65,000 or so clones, roughly 86% of them found once; the top ten carry 3.5% to 4%. As regards this clone: Its antigen is unidentified. Mismatch with germline at one junction end may stem from a read error.

The study's findings and limits: Tolerant patients' donor-specific Tregs expanded beyond overall Tregs, suggesting antigen-driven growth. Findings come from small patient numbers and require larger validation. The most relevant donor-specific Treg TCRbeta repertoire apparently came from expansion with activated donor B cells.

This sequence joins TRBV18 and TRBJ1-1; D uncertain. The source material was CD4+ T cells from blood (PBMCs), sampled 6 months after the transplant. This receptor was identified in a human patient who received a combined kidney and bone marrow transplant. T cells may partly derive from the graft donor. DNA for the CDR3: TGTGCCAGCTCCCCACAGAGCTTGAACACTGAAGCTTTCTTT. Its translation is CASSPQSLNTEAFF.